This T cell receptor beta chain stems from a study of blood T cell repertoires in COVID-19. Data came from immunoSEQ multiplex PCR; TCRdb stores just in-frame clones and leaves some out. Of over 25,000 clones listed, under 95% were seen once; the top ten hold approximately 8%. From germline, CDR1 is GTSNPN and CDR2 SVGIG (reference sequence). The CDR3 is 11 amino acids. V was clipped by 1 base and J by 6 bases, with 6 bases between them. The TCR was taken from a man between 65 and 85 years old with active or convalescent COVID-19. The J gene is TRBJ1-1, the V gene TRBV30, with D hard to call. The sequencing input was peripheral blood. The DNA for the CDR3 is TGTGCCTGGAGTGAACAAGCTGAAGCTTTCTTT. Translation: CAWSEQAEAFF.